This TCR beta chain was captured in a study of response to subunit inactivated influenza vaccine. This clonotype was counted only a few times. The antigen remains unidentified. Germline V gene data show CDR1 as SGHAT and CDR2 as FQNNGV. Trimming left V 5 bases short and J 2 bases short, with 11 bases between. The CDR3 runs to 14 residues. TCRdb re-called the RT-PCR reads with MiXCR, one entry per CDR3 protein. The sample gives roughly 170,000 distinct CDR3 sequences, about a tenth of which show up once; roughly 10% is in the top ten. Overall study results and limits: It was the authors' suggestion that each seasonal influenza vaccination recruits few new T cells.

The chain links TRBV11-2 to TRBJ2-3; tentatively, D is TRBD1 (5 bases). This TCR was sampled from a man aged 45-65 years who received an inactivated influenza vaccine. The specimen comprised non-naive T cells sorted from PBMCs, sampled on the day of vaccination. The CDR3 spells CASSTRTITDTQYF. Written as DNA, the CDR3 is TGTGCCAGCAGCACGAGGACAATCACAGATACGCAGTATTTT. Full variable domain (remainder filled in from reference TRBV11-2 and TRBJ2-3): EAGVAQSPRYKIIEKRQSVAFWCNPISGHATLYWYQQILGQGPKLLIQFQNNGVVDDSQLPKDRFSAERLKGVDSTLKIQPAKLEDSAVYLCASSTRTITDTQYFGPGTRLTVL.